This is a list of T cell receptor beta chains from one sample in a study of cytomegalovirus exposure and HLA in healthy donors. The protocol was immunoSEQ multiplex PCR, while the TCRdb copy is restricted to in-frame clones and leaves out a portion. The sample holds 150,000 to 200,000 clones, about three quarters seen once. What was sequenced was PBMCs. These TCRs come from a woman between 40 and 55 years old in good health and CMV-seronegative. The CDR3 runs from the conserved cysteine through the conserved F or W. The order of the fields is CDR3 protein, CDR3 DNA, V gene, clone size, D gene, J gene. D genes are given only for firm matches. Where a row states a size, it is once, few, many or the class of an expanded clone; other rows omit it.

CASRDRINYGYTF | TGTGCCAGCCGGGACAGAATAAACTATGGCTACACCTTC | TRBV28 | . | TRBD1 | TRBJ1-2
CAWRVAGGWETQYF | TGTGCCTGGAGGGTGGCAGGGGGCTGGGAGACCCAGTACTTC | TRBV30 | . | TRBD1 | TRBJ2-5
CASSRFGVADTQYF | TGTGCCAGCAGCAGGTTCGGGGTGGCAGATACGCAGTATTTT | TRBV7-3 | . | . | TRBJ2-3
CASSNYYNEQFF | TGTGCCAGTAGTAACTACTACAATGAGCAGTTCTTC | TRBV19 | . | . | TRBJ2-1
CASSLDRTGELFF | TGCGCCAGCAGCTTGGATCGCACCGGGGAGCTGTTTTTT | TRBV5-1 | . | . | TRBJ2-2
CASSPTGQAATQYF | TGTGCCAGCAGCCCGACTGGACAGGCCGCTACGCAGTATTTT | TRBV9 | . | TRBD1 | TRBJ2-3
CASSRDRGGTEAFF | TGTGCCAGCAGCCGGGACAGGGGAGGGACTGAAGCTTTCTTT | TRBV11-2 | few | TRBD1 | TRBJ1-1
CASSLAGGSYNEQFF | TGTGCCAGCAGCCTAGCGGGAGGGTCCTACAATGAGCAGTTCTTC | TRBV11-3 | . | TRBD2 | TRBJ2-1
CACLAGGPGGEQFF | TGTGCCTGTCTAGCGGGAGGGCCGGGGGGGGAGCAGTTCTTC | TRBV30 | . | TRBD2 | TRBJ2-1
CAWSRGTSGNNEQFF | TGTGCCTGGAGTCGCGGGACTAGCGGCAACAATGAGCAGTTCTTC | TRBV30 | . | TRBD2 | TRBJ2-1
CASGTSVNIQYF | TGTGCCAGCGGTACTAGCGTAAACATTCAGTACTTC | TRBV6-5 | . | TRBD2 | TRBJ2-4
CASRSPGGVNTEAFF | TGTGCCAGCAGATCCCCCGGGGGGGTGAACACTGAAGCTTTCTTT | TRBV7-9 | few | . | TRBJ1-1
CASSSPGAGQLNYNEQFF | TGTGCCAGCAGTTCACCCGGCGCAGGGCAACTAAACTACAATGAGCAGTTCTTC | TRBV27 | once | . | TRBJ2-1
CASSSNGQPGETQYF | TGTGCCAGCAGCTCCAATGGACAACCTGGGGAGACCCAGTACTTC | TRBV7-3 | . | . | TRBJ2-5
CASSLQGLSQETQYF | TGTGCCAGCAGCCTCCAGGGTCTGAGTCAAGAGACCCAGTACTTC | TRBV5-8 | . | . | TRBJ2-5
CSVVIGTGANVAFF | TGCAGCGTGGTTATCGGGACAGGGGCGAACGTAGCTTTCTTT | TRBV29-1 | . | TRBD1 | TRBJ1-1
CASSPGGTEAFF | TGTGCCAGCAGTCCAGGAGGCACTGAAGCTTTCTTT | TRBV11-3 | few | . | TRBJ1-1
CASSSLTGPYGYTF | TGTGCCAGCAGTTCTTTGACAGGACCCTATGGCTACACCTTC | TRBV6-6 | . | . | TRBJ1-2
CASSLGPNYEQYF | TGTGCCAGCAGCTTGGGGCCCAACTACGAGCAGTACTTC | TRBV7-6 | . | . | TRBJ2-7
CASSADWTSYNEQFF | TGTGCCAGCAGCGCGGACTGGACCTCCTACAATGAGCAGTTCTTC | TRBV9 | . | . | TRBJ2-1
CASSLGLAKETQYF | TGCGCCAGCAGCCTGGGACTAGCTAAAGAGACCCAGTACTTC | TRBV5-1 | . | TRBD2 | TRBJ2-5
CASKRRGPNTEAFF | TGTGCCAGTAAGAGAAGGGGTCCTAACACTGAAGCTTTCTTT | TRBV19 | . | . | TRBJ1-1
CSVEGFTDSSAALAFF | TGCAGCGTTGAGGGGTTTACCGACAGTTCGGCGGCCCTTGCTTTCTTT | TRBV29-1 | few | . | TRBJ1-1
CASRQGWDGYTF | TGTGCCAGTAGGCAGGGTTGGGATGGCTACACCTTC | TRBV19 | . | . | TRBJ1-2
CASAPGLAGDHEQYF | TGTGCCAGTGCCCCGGGACTAGCGGGAGACCACGAGCAGTACTTC | TRBV19 | . | TRBD2 | TRBJ2-7
CASTQILTADQETQYF | TGTGCCAGCACGCAAATCCTAACGGCGGACCAAGAGACCCAGTACTTC | TRBV5-8 | . | . | TRBJ2-5
CASSLIGQGKETQYF | TGTGCCAGCAGCTTAATAGGACAGGGAAAAGAGACCCAGTACTTC | TRBV7-9 | . | TRBD1 | TRBJ2-5
CASGGGPEAFF | TGTGCCTCGGGAGGGGGGCCTGAAGCTTTCTTT | TRBV19 | . | . | TRBJ1-1
CASSSQVQADNEQFF | TGCGCCAGCAGCTCCCAGGTTCAGGCCGACAATGAGCAGTTCTTC | TRBV5-1 | . | . | TRBJ2-1
CASTTPGRTNEKLFF | TGTGCCAGTACCACACCGGGAAGAACTAATGAAAAACTGTTTTTT | TRBV19 | . | . | TRBJ1-4
CASSLGLPKAYEQYF | TGTGCCAGCAGCCTGGGACTCCCTAAGGCCTACGAGCAGTACTTC | TRBV5-5 | . | . | TRBJ2-7
CASSYSGTGGSAQHF | TGTGCCAGCAGTTACTCTGGGACAGGGGGATCAGCCCAGCATTTT | TRBV6-6 | . | TRBD1 | TRBJ1-5
CASSFGEETQYF | TGTGCCAGCAGCTTTGGAGAGGAGACCCAGTACTTC | TRBV7-8 | . | . | TRBJ2-5
CASNFVGVGSEKLFF | TGTGCCAGTAATTTTGTAGGGGTCGGGTCCGAAAAACTGTTTTTT | TRBV19 | . | . | TRBJ1-4
CASSLTGISGNTIYF | TGTGCCAGCAGCCTAACAGGTATCTCTGGAAACACCATATATTTT | TRBV11-3 | few | . | TRBJ1-3
CAWRGGYGYTF | TGTGCCTGGAGGGGAGGCTATGGCTACACCTTC | TRBV30 | few | . | TRBJ1-2
CASSIDKGQGSIYF | TGTGCCAGTAGTATAGATAAGGGACAGGGGTCCATATATTTT | TRBV19 | . | TRBD1 | TRBJ1-3
CASSLGLAGTHTQYF | TGTGCCAGCAGCTTAGGACTAGCGGGGACTCATACGCAGTATTTT | TRBV7-2 | . | TRBD2 | TRBJ2-3
CASSLGAHTDTQYF | TGTGCCAGCAGCTTGGGGGCCCACACAGATACGCAGTATTTT | TRBV5-6 | once | . | TRBJ2-3